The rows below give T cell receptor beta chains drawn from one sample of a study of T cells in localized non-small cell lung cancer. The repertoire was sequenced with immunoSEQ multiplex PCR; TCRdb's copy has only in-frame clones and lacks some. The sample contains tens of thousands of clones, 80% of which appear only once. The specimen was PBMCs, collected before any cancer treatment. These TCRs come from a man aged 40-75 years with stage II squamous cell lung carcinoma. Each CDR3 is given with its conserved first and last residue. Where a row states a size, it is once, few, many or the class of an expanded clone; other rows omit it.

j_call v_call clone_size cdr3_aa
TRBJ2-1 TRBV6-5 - CASSSPPGQFF
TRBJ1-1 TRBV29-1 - CSGYDRGASRSEAFF
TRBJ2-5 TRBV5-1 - CASSLGPGEETQYF
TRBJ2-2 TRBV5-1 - CASRTGANTGELFF
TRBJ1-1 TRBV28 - CASSIFGSRGNTEAFF
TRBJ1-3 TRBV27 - CASSLTRAYSGNTIYF
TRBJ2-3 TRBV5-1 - CASSLELAGAADTQYF
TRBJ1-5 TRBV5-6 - CASSRVDRDQPQHF
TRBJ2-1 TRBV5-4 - CASSLAAGGNEQFF
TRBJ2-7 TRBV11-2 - CASSPISRASGHSSYEQYF
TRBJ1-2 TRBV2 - CASSGQGGGYTF
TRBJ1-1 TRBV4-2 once CASSRAGRTEAFF
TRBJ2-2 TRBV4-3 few CASSLSFRATGELFF
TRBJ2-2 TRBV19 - CASLSGRGYTGELFF
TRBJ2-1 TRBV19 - CASSVLPGGSYNEQFF